The sequence of this T cell receptor (beta chain) was determined in a study of control samples from healthy donors and cancer patients. Sequencing was performed with immunoSEQ multiplex PCR; in TCRdb, only in-frame clones are kept and a portion is missing. This repertoire shows approximately 110,000 clones, 90% to 95% found once; its top ten account for 7.8%. The CDR3 is 14 amino acids. In germline, CDR1 is MNHNS, CDR2 SASEGT. Trimming removed 1 base from V and 8 bases from J; junction bases left unmatched: 7. This TCR was sampled from a woman aged 18 to 35 in good health. What was sequenced was blood. V gene TRBV6-1 combines with J gene TRBJ1-2; 7 bases agree with TRBD1. The CDR3 loop is CASSEVERGHGYTF. The CDR3 coding sequence is TGTGCCAGCAGTGAAGTAGAGAGGGGGCACGGCTACACCTTC.